This TCR beta chain was sequenced for a study of control samples from healthy donors and cancer patients. The CDR3 runs to 14 residues. Germline values: CDR1 GTSNPN, CDR2 SVGIG (reference sequence). The V and J ends lost 5 bases and 6 bases respectively, with 14 bases between them. The protocol was immunoSEQ multiplex PCR, while the TCRdb copy is restricted to in-frame clones and leaves out a portion. Among approximately 150,000 clones listed, roughly 93% were seen once. Sequenced: blood. The J gene is TRBJ1-6, the V gene TRBV30; no clear D gene. The sequence was collected from a man younger than 35 in good health. CDR3 in amino acids: CAWCGFRSNSPLHF. CDR3 coding DNA: TGTGCCTGGTGCGGTTTTAGGAGTAATTCACCCCTCCACTTT.